Listed below are T cell receptor beta chains from one sample, sequenced in a study of CXCR3-negative and CXCR3-positive naive CD8 T cells. TCRdb reprocessed the 5' RACE reads; each CDR3 protein has one entry and no DNA is given. The sample includes around 110,000 distinct CDR3 sequences. The specimen sequenced was naive CXCR3+ CD8+ T cells from blood. The receptors derive from a human donor in good health. Some clones in this sample may be carry-over from other donors' samples. Both conserved end residues are part of each CDR3. Each record gives: V gene, J gene, CDR3 protein.

>TRBV19|TRBJ2-7
CASRGQGGFYEQYF
>TRBV7-9|TRBJ2-3
CASSLPTRDTDTQYF
>TRBV6-5|TRBJ2-1
CASSLQPPGTNEQFF
>TRBV6-2/TRBV6-3|TRBJ2-3
CASSYSEGAGVTDTQYF
>TRBV13|TRBJ2-7
CASSSRAQGRYAYEQYF
>TRBV29-1|TRBJ2-3
CSVDDPDRGTDTQYF
>TRBV29-1|TRBJ1-2
CSVGLGDGYTF
>TRBV21-1|TRBJ2-7
CARGREGPSYEQYF
>TRBV14|TRBJ2-1
CASSQGWQGGYNEQFF
>TRBV4-3|TRBJ2-7
CASSPGQGVGEQYF
>TRBV4-2|TRBJ2-1
CASSQRPLEQFF
>TRBV9|TRBJ2-7
CASSVDGSDSTYEQYF
>TRBV5-1|TRBJ1-2
CASSSEYPGGSGYGYTF
>TRBV6-5|TRBJ1-2
CASSYARQGGPNGYTF
>TRBV29-1|TRBJ1-1
CSVAGWKTEAFF
>TRBV5-6|TRBJ2-7
CASSFQGAPTEQYF
>TRBV29-1|TRBJ2-1
CSVEDRLNEQFF
>TRBV27|TRBJ2-1
CASSLSWKSSYNEQFF
>TRBV9|TRBJ2-7
CASGAGGPVQYF
>TRBV19|TRBJ1-5
CASSPHRGTDYSNQPQHF
>TRBV25-1|TRBJ1-2
CASSESTGNGYTF
>TRBV6-5|TRBJ2-3
CASSQGQGPNTQYF
>TRBV7-8|TRBJ2-2
CASSLGFILAGGAGELFF
>TRBV29-1|TRBJ2-7
CSAGLAGRYEQYF
>TRBV7-2|TRBJ2-1
CASSLIHGIDEQFF
>TRBV4-2|TRBJ1-5
CASSQGMNSNQPQHF
>TRBV2|TRBJ2-1
CASSEAGVAGGPSGNEQFF
>TRBV11-1|TRBJ1-1
CASSSYRGTEAFF
>TRBV7-9|TRBJ1-1
CASSLGTVTEAFF
>TRBV28|TRBJ2-7
CASSSGLRGQYF
>TRBV20-1|TRBJ2-7
CSARDREVTSYEQYF
>TRBV5-1|TRBJ1-2
CASSVDSNPANYGYTF
>TRBV15|TRBJ1-1
CATSGQTGLKMNTEAFF
>TRBV29-1|TRBJ1-2
CSVGQEDGYTF
>TRBV29-1|TRBJ2-1
CSVVRGTNEQFF
>TRBV20-1|TRBJ2-7
CSASTGDPYEQYF
>TRBV24-1|TRBJ2-2
CATSEDPTVLLRANTGELFF
>TRBV5-6|TRBJ1-1
CASSPASNTEAFF
>TRBV11-3|TRBJ1-2
CASSPRGEDGYTF
>TRBV12-2|TRBJ2-3
CASRSEKRTVPISDKQYF
>TRBV28|TRBJ2-7
CASSDPGQRVERPYEQYF
>TRBV7-9|TRBJ2-7
CASSSGQGLEQYF